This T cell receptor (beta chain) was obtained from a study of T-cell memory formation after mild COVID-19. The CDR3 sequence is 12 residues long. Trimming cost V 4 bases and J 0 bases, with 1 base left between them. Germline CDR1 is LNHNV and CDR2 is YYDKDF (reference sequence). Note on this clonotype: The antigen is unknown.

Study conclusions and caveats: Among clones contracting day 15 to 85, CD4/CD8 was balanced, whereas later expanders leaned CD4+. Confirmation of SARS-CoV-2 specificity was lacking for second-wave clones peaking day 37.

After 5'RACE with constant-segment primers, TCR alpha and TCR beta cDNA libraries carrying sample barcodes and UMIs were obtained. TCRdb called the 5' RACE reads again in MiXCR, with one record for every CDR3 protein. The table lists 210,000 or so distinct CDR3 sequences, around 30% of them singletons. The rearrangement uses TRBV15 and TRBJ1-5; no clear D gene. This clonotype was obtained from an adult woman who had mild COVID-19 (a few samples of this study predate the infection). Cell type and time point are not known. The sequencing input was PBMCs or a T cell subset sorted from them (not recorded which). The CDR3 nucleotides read TGTGCCACCAGCAATAGCAATCAGCCCCAGCATTTT. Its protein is CATSNSNQPQHF.